This TCR beta chain was sequenced during a study of blood T cell repertoires in COVID-19. V gave up 0 bases and J gave up 1 base, with 4 bases separating them. Per germline, CDR1 SGHRS and CDR2 YFSETQ. CDR3 length equals 14 residues. Only one count was recorded for this clone. Within the sample, other DNA sequences also encode this same CDR3. Authors' analysis steps: Counts of nucleated cells, estimated from reference gene primer amplification, were obtained. TCRdb keeps only in-frame clones here, not all; method: immunoSEQ multiplex PCR. V and J calls and clone size are copied from that table; D and trimming were computed from the DNA. The sample carries under 100,000 clones, around 85% recorded once.

The TCR sequence derives from a man at least 80 years old with active or convalescent COVID-19. The sequencing sample was made of peripheral blood. The V and J genes are TRBV5-1 and TRBJ2-2; D ambiguous. In DNA form, the CDR3 reads TGCGCCAGCAGCTTGGGGCAGAACACCGGGGAGCTGTTTTTT. Its translation: CASSLGQNTGELFF. The whole variable domain, filled in from reference TRBV5-1 and TRBJ2-2, reads KAGVTQTPRYLIKTRGQQVTLSCSPISGHRSVSWYQQTPGQGLQFLFEYFSETQRNKGNFPGRFSGRQFSNSRSEMNVSTLELGDSALYLCASSLGQNTGELFFGEGSRLTVL.